This paragraph covers one TCR beta chain sequence. This record comes from a study of blood T cell repertoires in COVID-19. Study information: Italy, Spain and the United States were the sources of the convalescent and acute COVID-19 samples. In each case, the material was cDNA or gDNA derived from T cells, B-cell-depleted T cells, or PBMCs.

Germline V gives CDR1 LNHDA, CDR2 SQIVND (reference sequence). The CDR3 contains 12 residues. The V gene lost 9 bases and the J gene lost 1 base, with 9 bases spanning the gap. Per the original data handling: Amplification with reference gene primers provided the estimates of nucleated cell counts. Generated by immunoSEQ multiplex PCR, the TCRdb table keeps only in-frame clones and is missing some. V and J calls and clone size are given by that table; D and trimming were obtained from the DNA. The sample shows hundreds of thousands of clones, roughly 85% of them seen only once. Individuals drawn from around 25 US areas were roughly 18 to 100 years old.

The sample consisted of PBMCs or T cells enriched from blood (not recorded which). The V gene is TRBV19, the J gene TRBJ1-2; weak D call: TRBD1 (5 bases). This sequence originates from a woman between 50 and 59 years old with acute COVID-19. The CDR3: CASRGDNYGYTF. The DNA of the CDR3 is TGTGCCAGCCGGGGGGATAACTATGGCTACACCTTC.